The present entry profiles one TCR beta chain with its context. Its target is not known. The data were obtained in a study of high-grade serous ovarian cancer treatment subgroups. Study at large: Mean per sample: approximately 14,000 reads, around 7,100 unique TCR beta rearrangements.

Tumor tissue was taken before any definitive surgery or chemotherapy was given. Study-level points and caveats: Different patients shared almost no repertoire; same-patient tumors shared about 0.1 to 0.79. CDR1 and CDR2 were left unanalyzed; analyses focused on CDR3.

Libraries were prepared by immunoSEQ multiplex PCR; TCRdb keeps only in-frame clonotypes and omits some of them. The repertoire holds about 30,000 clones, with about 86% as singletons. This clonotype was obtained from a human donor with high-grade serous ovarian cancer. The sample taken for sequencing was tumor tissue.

The CDR3 region has the DNA TGTGCCAGCAGTTACACCAGGGATAACTATGGCTACACCTTC. It is translated as CASSYTRDNYGYTF. V usage is TRBV6-6 and J usage is TRBJ1-2, with D tentatively TRBD1 (5 bases). Germline V CDR1 and CDR2: MNHNY, SVGAGI (reference sequence). This CDR3 contains 14 residues. V shed 2 bases and J shed 1 base, with 8 bases lying between them.